Reported below is one T cell receptor beta chain. The target antigen is unknown. TCRdb used MiXCR to reprocess the RT-PCR reads, holding one entry per CDR3 protein. Of hundreds of thousands of distinct CDR3 sequences in the sample, around 14% were seen once. This sample was included in a study of response to subunit inactivated influenza vaccine. Points from the study as a whole: Authors suggested seasonal influenza vaccinations each recruit few new T cells.

The CDR3 runs to 16 residues. With 2 bases removed from V and 2 bases from J, the gap between germline ends came to 16 bases. Germline CDR1 MNHEY, CDR2 SVGEGT. Here the sequenced sample was PBMCs from blood, taken about 12 days after vaccination. This receptor was identified in a man between 45 and 60 years old who received an inactivated influenza vaccine. This chain connects TRBV6-2 or TRBV6-3 to TRBJ2-7; perhaps TRBD2 as D (6 bases). The CDR3: CASSYTGTFYAYEQYF. CDR3 nucleotide sequence: TGTGCCAGCAGTTACACCGGGACTTTCTATGCCTACGAGCAGTACTTC.